This entry concerns a single TCR beta chain. No antigen is known for it. One end of the junction varies from germline; a read error may be responsible. A sample-barcoded 5' primer and a J-beta primer mix were used in a second PCR of roughly 7 to 11 cycles. Each cDNA molecule, via a template-switch adaptor with 12 random nucleotides, was tagged. CDR3-containing paired-end reads numbered at least 2.5 million in each sample. MiXCR was run by TCRdb on the 5' RACE reads, yielding one entry per CDR3 protein. The table records around 1.5 million distinct CDR3 sequences, approximately 59% of them present only once. The CDR3 loop spans 16 amino acids. Germline values: CDR1 ENHRY, CDR2 SYGVKD. The data stem from a study of blood T cells in healthy people across ages. Study-wide results and caveats: The long-lived group displayed more naive CD4+ cells, plus higher diversity, than the aged donors did. Conclusively comparing naive with antigen-experienced cells was impossible with unsorted PBMCs.

The receptor comes from a man younger than 35 in good health. Sequences were obtained from blood. The chain carries TRBV10-3 and TRBJ2-7, with TRBD1 identical over 7 bases. The CDR3 coding sequence is TGTGCCGTCAGTGAGAACTCAGACAGGGTGGCCTACGAGCAGTACTTC. Translation gives CAVSENSDRVAYEQYF.